Listed below are T cell receptor beta chains from one sample, sequenced in a study of T cell responses to AZD1222 COVID-19 vaccine. TCRdb's table, derived via immunoSEQ multiplex PCR, lists solely in-frame clones and lacks some. Of roughly 49,000 clones listed, 60% to 85% are singletons. The source material was peripheral blood, sampled on day 0 of AZD1222 vaccination. The receptors derive from an adult in good health. The CDR3 runs from the conserved cysteine through the conserved F or W. D genes are given only for firm matches. Size is omitted from some rows. Given values are once, few, many or a class for expanded clones.

clone size: once
J gene: TRBJ1-3
D gene: NA
CDR3 length: 16
V gene: TRBV7-2
CDR3 DNA: TGTGCCAGCAGCCTCGGGCCGGGGGCAGCTGGAAACACCATATATTTT
CDR3 protein: CASSLGPGAAGNTIYF

clone size: once
J gene: TRBJ1-5
D gene: NA
CDR3 length: 12
V gene: TRBV3-1/TRBV3-2
CDR3 DNA: TGTGCCAGCAGCCAAGCGGGAGTGTCCCAGCATTTT
CDR3 protein: CASSQAGVSQHF

clone size: NA
J gene: TRBJ2-1
D gene: NA
CDR3 length: 17
V gene: TRBV4-2
CDR3 DNA: TGTGCCAGCAGCCTCCACAGAGGTAGTACCCTCGGTGATGAGCAGTTCTTC
CDR3 protein: CASSLHRGSTLGDEQFF

clone size: once
J gene: TRBJ1-3
D gene: NA
CDR3 length: 13
V gene: TRBV7-2
CDR3 DNA: TGTGCCAGCAGCTTACAGTTTGGAAACACCATATATTTT
CDR3 protein: CASSLQFGNTIYF

clone size: NA
J gene: TRBJ2-5
D gene: NA
CDR3 length: 15
V gene: TRBV11-2
CDR3 DNA: TGTGCCAGCAGCTTATTAGGGGGTACACAAGAGACCCAGTACTTC
CDR3 protein: CASSLLGGTQETQYF

clone size: NA
J gene: TRBJ1-5
D gene: NA
CDR3 length: 15
V gene: TRBV4-1
CDR3 DNA: TGCGCCAGCAGCCAAGATCTAGTTAGCAATCAGCCCCAGCATTTT
CDR3 protein: CASSQDLVSNQPQHF

clone size: few
J gene: TRBJ1-1
D gene: NA
CDR3 length: 14
V gene: TRBV6-5
CDR3 DNA: TGTGCCAGCAGTTACTCAGGAGGAGATACTGAAGCTTTCTTT
CDR3 protein: CASSYSGGDTEAFF

clone size: few
J gene: TRBJ1-3
D gene: TRBD1
CDR3 length: 17
V gene: TRBV5-1
CDR3 DNA: TGCGCCAGCAGCTTGGAGGGGGCCACTTACTCTGGAAACACCATATATTTT
CDR3 protein: CASSLEGATYSGNTIYF

clone size: NA
J gene: TRBJ2-3
D gene: NA
CDR3 length: 13
V gene: TRBV28
CDR3 DNA: TGTGCCAGCAGTCCCCACTCGCCAGATACGCAGTATTTT
CDR3 protein: CASSPHSPDTQYF

clone size: NA
J gene: TRBJ1-1
D gene: NA
CDR3 length: 16
V gene: TRBV3-1/TRBV3-2
CDR3 DNA: TGTGCCAGCAGAGAATTGAGGGGGGGGCGAGGCACTGAAGCTTTCTTT
CDR3 protein: CASRELRGGRGTEAFF

clone size: NA
J gene: TRBJ2-3
D gene: TRBD2
CDR3 length: 14
V gene: TRBV6-2/TRBV6-3
CDR3 DNA: TGTGCCAGCAGCAGACTAGCGGGAAAAGATACGCAGTATTTT
CDR3 protein: CASSRLAGKDTQYF

clone size: NA
J gene: TRBJ2-5
D gene: NA
CDR3 length: 15
V gene: TRBV28
CDR3 DNA: TGTGCCAGCAGTTTATCCGCCAGGGCCCAAGAGACCCAGTACTTC
CDR3 protein: CASSLSARAQETQYF

clone size: once
J gene: TRBJ1-1
D gene: TRBD1
CDR3 length: 14
V gene: TRBV7-2
CDR3 DNA: TGTGCCAGCAGCTTACCGACAGGGGCCACTGAAGCTTTCTTT
CDR3 protein: CASSLPTGATEAFF

clone size: NA
J gene: TRBJ1-1
D gene: TRBD1
CDR3 length: 14
V gene: TRBV6-5
CDR3 DNA: TGTGCCAGCACCAGAGGGACAGTGAACACTGAAGCTTTCTTT
CDR3 protein: CASTRGTVNTEAFF

clone size: NA
J gene: TRBJ2-5
D gene: NA
CDR3 length: 16
V gene: TRBV13
CDR3 DNA: TGTGCCAGCAGCTTAGGCGGAGGGACAGCGAGAGAGACCCAGTACTTC
CDR3 protein: CASSLGGGTARETQYF

clone size: NA
J gene: TRBJ2-2
D gene: NA
CDR3 length: 14
V gene: TRBV27
CDR3 DNA: TGTGCCAGCAGTTTATCAGGGAACACCGGGGAGCTGTTTTTT
CDR3 protein: CASSLSGNTGELFF

clone size: NA
J gene: TRBJ2-5
D gene: TRBD2
CDR3 length: 16
V gene: TRBV10-2
CDR3 DNA: TGCGCCAGCAACCACGGAACGGGGAGGGCCCAAGAGACCCAGTACTTC
CDR3 protein: CASNHGTGRAQETQYF

clone size: NA
J gene: TRBJ2-3
D gene: NA
CDR3 length: 13
V gene: TRBV10-1
CDR3 DNA: TGCGCCAGCAGTGAGTCGTTAGCGGCCCCTCTGTATTTT
CDR3 protein: CASSESLAAPLYF

clone size: NA
J gene: TRBJ2-1
D gene: NA
CDR3 length: 15
V gene: TRBV5-4
CDR3 DNA: TGTGCCAGCAGCTCCTCAGGGAATCCCTTCGATGAGCAGTTCTTC
CDR3 protein: CASSSSGNPFDEQFF

clone size: NA
J gene: TRBJ2-1
D gene: TRBD2
CDR3 length: 15
V gene: TRBV3-1/TRBV3-2
CDR3 DNA: TGTGCCAGCAGACTAGCGGGGGCTCCATCCTCGGAGCAGTTCTTC
CDR3 protein: CASRLAGAPSSEQFF

clone size: NA
J gene: TRBJ2-5
D gene: NA
CDR3 length: 14
V gene: TRBV7-9
CDR3 DNA: TGTGCCAGCAGCTTAGTAGACGGAACTGAGACCCAGTACTTC
CDR3 protein: CASSLVDGTETQYF

clone size: NA
J gene: TRBJ1-1
D gene: NA
CDR3 length: 13
V gene: TRBV3-1/TRBV3-2
CDR3 DNA: TGTGCCAGCAGCCAAAAGAGGAACACTGAAGCTTTCTTT
CDR3 protein: CASSQKRNTEAFF

clone size: NA
J gene: TRBJ1-3
D gene: NA
CDR3 length: 17
V gene: TRBV7-2
CDR3 DNA: TGTGCCAGCAGCCCCCTGCCTGGGACACACTCTGGAAACACCATATATTTT
CDR3 protein: CASSPLPGTHSGNTIYF

clone size: NA
J gene: TRBJ1-1
D gene: NA
CDR3 length: 13
V gene: TRBV7-2
CDR3 DNA: TGTGCCAGCAGTCAGGGTAGGAACACTGAAGCTTTCTTT
CDR3 protein: CASSQGRNTEAFF

clone size: NA
J gene: TRBJ2-6
D gene: TRBD1
CDR3 length: 17
V gene: TRBV28
CDR3 DNA: TGTGCCAGCAGGACCGGGACAGACCCCTCTGGGGCCAACGTCCTGACTTTC
CDR3 protein: CASRTGTDPSGANVLTF

clone size: NA
J gene: TRBJ2-7
D gene: NA
CDR3 length: 15
V gene: TRBV28
CDR3 DNA: TGTGCCAGCAGCGCGTGGGGAAAACCCCCATACGAGCAGTACTTC
CDR3 protein: CASSAWGKPPYEQYF

clone size: NA
J gene: TRBJ1-2
D gene: TRBD1
CDR3 length: 15
V gene: TRBV6-1
CDR3 DNA: TGTGCCAGCAGTGACACGGGACAGGGGCTCTATGGCTACACCTTC
CDR3 protein: CASSDTGQGLYGYTF

clone size: NA
J gene: TRBJ1-3
D gene: NA
CDR3 length: 14
V gene: TRBV5-4
CDR3 DNA: TGTGCCAGCAGCTTGGCCCAAAGTGGAAACACCATATATTTT
CDR3 protein: CASSLAQSGNTIYF

clone size: NA
J gene: TRBJ2-5
D gene: TRBD2
CDR3 length: 12
V gene: TRBV11-2
CDR3 DNA: TGTGCCAGCAGCCCGGGGGGAAAGACCCAGTACTTC
CDR3 protein: CASSPGGKTQYF

clone size: once
J gene: TRBJ1-2
D gene: TRBD1
CDR3 length: 16
V gene: TRBV7-9
CDR3 DNA: TGTGCCAGCAGCCCCGGACAGGGGATGGAGAACTATGGCTACACCTTC
CDR3 protein: CASSPGQGMENYGYTF

clone size: NA
J gene: TRBJ1-4
D gene: NA
CDR3 length: 13
V gene: TRBV6-5
CDR3 DNA: TGTGCCAGCAGAACCTCGGGATCTCAAAAACTGTTTTTT
CDR3 protein: CASRTSGSQKLFF

clone size: once
J gene: TRBJ1-2
D gene: TRBD1
CDR3 length: 15
V gene: TRBV27
CDR3 DNA: TGTGCCAGCAGAACGGAGGGACAGAAGTTATGGGGCTACACCTTC
CDR3 protein: CASRTEGQKLWGYTF

clone size: NA
J gene: TRBJ1-2
D gene: NA
CDR3 length: 15
V gene: TRBV10-3
CDR3 DNA: TGTGCCATCAGTGAACTGGTGGTAGGGCAGGGAGGCTACACCTTC
CDR3 protein: CAISELVVGQGGYTF

clone size: NA
J gene: TRBJ1-1
D gene: NA
CDR3 length: 15
V gene: TRBV6-1
CDR3 DNA: TGTGCCAGCAGTGAAGGTTGGGTGTGGGGCACTGAAGCTTTCTTT
CDR3 protein: CASSEGWVWGTEAFF

clone size: few
J gene: TRBJ2-3
D gene: NA
CDR3 length: 12
V gene: TRBV6-2/TRBV6-3
CDR3 DNA: TGTGCCAGCAGTGACAGCACAGATACGCAGTATTTT
CDR3 protein: CASSDSTDTQYF

clone size: few
J gene: TRBJ1-1
D gene: NA
CDR3 length: 12
V gene: TRBV6-5
CDR3 DNA: TGTGCCAGCAGTCGGGTGAACACTGAAGCTTTCTTT
CDR3 protein: CASSRVNTEAFF

clone size: once
J gene: TRBJ1-2
D gene: NA
CDR3 length: 13
V gene: TRBV27
CDR3 DNA: TGTGCCAGCAGTTCTCGTACTAACTATGGCTACACCTTC
CDR3 protein: CASSSRTNYGYTF

clone size: NA
J gene: TRBJ2-2
D gene: NA
CDR3 length: 13
V gene: TRBV6-5
CDR3 DNA: TGTGCCAGCAAGGGGCCGGGCACCGGGGAGCTGTTTTTT
CDR3 protein: CASKGPGTGELFF

clone size: NA
J gene: TRBJ2-3
D gene: NA
CDR3 length: 16
V gene: TRBV27
CDR3 DNA: TGTGCCAGCAGTATACGTGGGGCTTGGGGACCAGATACGCAGTATTTT
CDR3 protein: CASSIRGAWGPDTQYF

clone size: NA
J gene: TRBJ2-6
D gene: NA
CDR3 length: 17
V gene: TRBV5-5
CDR3 DNA: TGTGCCAGCAGCTTTTCACCGGCTCTCTCTGGGGCCAACGTCCTGACTTTC
CDR3 protein: CASSFSPALSGANVLTF

clone size: NA
J gene: TRBJ2-3
D gene: NA
CDR3 length: 12
V gene: TRBV5-6
CDR3 DNA: TGTGCCAGCTTCCAGGGGAGTGGGACGCAGTATTTT
CDR3 protein: CASFQGSGTQYF

clone size: few
J gene: TRBJ1-3
D gene: NA
CDR3 length: 16
V gene: TRBV19
CDR3 DNA: TGTGCCAGTAGTATAGATGGCTTTGGGTCTGGAAACACCATATATTTT
CDR3 protein: CASSIDGFGSGNTIYF

clone size: NA
J gene: TRBJ1-6
D gene: NA
CDR3 length: 15
V gene: TRBV6-5
CDR3 DNA: TGTGCCAGCAGTTACAGGACTACGGCTAATTCACCCCTCCACTTT
CDR3 protein: CASSYRTTANSPLHF

clone size: NA
J gene: TRBJ2-7
D gene: NA
CDR3 length: 14
V gene: TRBV3-1/TRBV3-2
CDR3 DNA: TGTGCCAGCAGCCAAGATAGGGGAAGCTACGAGCAGTACTTC
CDR3 protein: CASSQDRGSYEQYF

clone size: NA
J gene: TRBJ2-7
D gene: NA
CDR3 length: 15
V gene: TRBV5-4
CDR3 DNA: TGTGCCAGCAGCTGGGACTTTCAGAGCTCCTACGAGCAGTACTTC
CDR3 protein: CASSWDFQSSYEQYF

clone size: NA
J gene: TRBJ1-2
D gene: NA
CDR3 length: 15
V gene: TRBV7-2
CDR3 DNA: TGTGCCAGCAGCAAACACTTGACCGGCAGCTATGGTTACACCTTC
CDR3 protein: CASSKHLTGSYGYTF

clone size: NA
J gene: TRBJ1-5
D gene: NA
CDR3 length: 17
V gene: TRBV6-1
CDR3 DNA: TGTGCCAGCAGTGAGGCCCCTGCTACTTATAGCAATCAGCCCCAGCATTTT
CDR3 protein: CASSEAPATYSNQPQHF

clone size: NA
J gene: TRBJ2-7
D gene: NA
CDR3 length: 14
V gene: TRBV2
CDR3 DNA: TGTGCCAGCAGTGAAGGAAGAGGCGCCGGGGAGCAGTACTTC
CDR3 protein: CASSEGRGAGEQYF

clone size: NA
J gene: TRBJ2-2
D gene: TRBD1
CDR3 length: 16
V gene: TRBV24-1
CDR3 DNA: TGTGCCACCAGTGATTCCGGGACAGCGAACACCGGGGAGCTGTTTTTT
CDR3 protein: CATSDSGTANTGELFF

clone size: once
J gene: TRBJ2-5
D gene: NA
CDR3 length: 13
V gene: TRBV6-2/TRBV6-3
CDR3 DNA: TGTGCCAGCAGTCGGACGCGCCAAGAGACCCAGTACTTC
CDR3 protein: CASSRTRQETQYF

clone size: NA
J gene: TRBJ2-2
D gene: NA
CDR3 length: 16
V gene: TRBV7-9
CDR3 DNA: TGTGCCAGCAGCCCGGGGGAGCGGGCGAACACCGGGGAGCTGTTTTTT
CDR3 protein: CASSPGERANTGELFF

clone size: NA
J gene: TRBJ1-1
D gene: NA
CDR3 length: 14
V gene: TRBV28
CDR3 DNA: TGTGCCAGCAGTCCCTGGACCGCGAGATCTGAAGCTTTCTTT
CDR3 protein: CASSPWTARSEAFF

clone size: NA
J gene: TRBJ2-5
D gene: NA
CDR3 length: 13
V gene: TRBV7-7
CDR3 DNA: TGTGCCAGCAGCTTCAACGGCCAAGAGACCCAGTACTTC
CDR3 protein: CASSFNGQETQYF